Listed below are T cell receptor beta chains from one sample, sequenced in a study of control samples from healthy donors and cancer patients. Data came from immunoSEQ multiplex PCR; TCRdb stores just in-frame clones and leaves some out. Here the sample spans about 150,000 clones, about 94% being singletons. The sample comprised blood. All receptors derive from a man between 40 and 49 years old in good health. Both conserved end residues are part of each CDR3. The D gene is left open where the match is weak. For some rows the clone size is stated as once, few or many, or as a class when expanded; others skip it.

>-|TRBJ1-1|-|TRBV10-3
TGTGCCTCATCATCGAGGTTGCAGAACACTGAAGCTTTCTTT
CASSSRLQNTEAFF
>-|TRBJ1-6|TRBD1|TRBV6-5
TGTGCCAGCTGCCGGGACAGGGGGCTTTCACCCCTCCACTTT
CASCRDRGLSPLHF
>-|TRBJ1-1|-|TRBV19
TGTGCCACCACTATTCAGGGCACTGAAGCTTTCTTT
CATTIQGTEAFF
>-|TRBJ2-7|TRBD1|TRBV6-1
TGTGCCAGCAGTGAAAAGGGACAGGGCTCCTACGAGCAGTACTTC
CASSEKGQGSYEQYF
>-|TRBJ1-5|-|TRBV12-3/TRBV12-4
TGTGCCAGCACTTCAGGGGTGCAGCCCCAGCATTTT
CASTSGVQPQHF
>-|TRBJ2-3|-|TRBV3-1/TRBV3-2
TGTGCCAGCAGCCAAGATCCACGGTCCTCCGGGGACACAGATACGCAGTATTTT
CASSQDPRSSGDTDTQYF
>-|TRBJ2-2|-|TRBV7-3
TGTGCCAGCAGCCCTGTGGGGAATACCGGGGAGCTGTTTTTT
CASSPVGNTGELFF
>-|TRBJ1-4|-|TRBV9
TGTGCCAGCAGCCAAAGGGAGGGGCGAGGTGAAAAACTGTTTTTT
CASSQREGRGEKLFF
>-|TRBJ1-1|-|TRBV12-3/TRBV12-4
TGTGCCAGCAGTTACGAGGGTTTTACTGAAGCTTTCTTT
CASSYEGFTEAFF
>once|TRBJ2-3|-|TRBV7-2
TGTGCCAGCAGCTCCCCGCTACTTACGCAGTATTTT
CASSSPLLTQYF
>once|TRBJ2-1|-|TRBV4-1
TGCGCCAGCAGCCCACAAGTTCTCTCCTACAATGAGCAGTTCTTC
CASSPQVLSYNEQFF
>once|TRBJ1-5|-|TRBV4-1
TGCGCCAGCAGCCAAGATTTGAGTCGATTCAATCAGCCCCAGCATTTT
CASSQDLSRFNQPQHF
>once|TRBJ2-7|-|TRBV7-3
TGTGCCAGCCTAGCCCCCCCAAAAGGATACGAGCAGTACTTC
CASLAPPKGYEQYF
>-|TRBJ1-1|TRBD1|TRBV27
TGTGCCAGCAGTTTACAGGGGGGAAACACTGAAGCTTTCTTT
CASSLQGGNTEAFF
>-|TRBJ1-1|TRBD1|TRBV15
TGTGCCACCAGCAGAGTAGACAGGGGACCGCTCGAAGCTTTCTTT
CATSRVDRGPLEAFF
>-|TRBJ1-1|-|TRBV25-1
TGTGCCAGCAGTCCTCGACTGGGGACTGAAGCTTTCTTT
CASSPRLGTEAFF
>-|TRBJ1-2|-|TRBV6-5
TGTGCCAGCTTAGGGCCGGCCAATATGTTATATGGCTACACCTTC
CASLGPANMLYGYTF